This T cell receptor beta chain derives from a study of T cells in localized non-small cell lung cancer. Study-wide results and limits: Appearances in adjacent lung were noted for a median about 50 of the top 100 tumor clones.

To note about this clone: Its target is not known.

Sequenced by immunoSEQ multiplex PCR; TCRdb stores in-frame clones only, minus some. The repertoire holds some 24,000 clones, with about 92% as singletons. Germline assignment: CDR1 SGDLS and CDR2 YYNGEE. With 3 bases clipped from V and 7 bases from J, the junction kept 8 bases outside the gene matches. CDR3 length: 15 amino acids. The V gene is TRBV9, the J gene TRBJ2-2; TRBD1 matches at 8 bases. This TCR came from a man between 35 and 75 years old with stage III squamous cell lung carcinoma. This specimen consisted of peripheral blood, obtained before any cancer treatment. The CDR3 region is CASSARTGTGGELFF. In DNA form, the CDR3 reads TGTGCCAGCAGCGCCCGGACAGGGACGGGCGGGGAGCTGTTTTTT.